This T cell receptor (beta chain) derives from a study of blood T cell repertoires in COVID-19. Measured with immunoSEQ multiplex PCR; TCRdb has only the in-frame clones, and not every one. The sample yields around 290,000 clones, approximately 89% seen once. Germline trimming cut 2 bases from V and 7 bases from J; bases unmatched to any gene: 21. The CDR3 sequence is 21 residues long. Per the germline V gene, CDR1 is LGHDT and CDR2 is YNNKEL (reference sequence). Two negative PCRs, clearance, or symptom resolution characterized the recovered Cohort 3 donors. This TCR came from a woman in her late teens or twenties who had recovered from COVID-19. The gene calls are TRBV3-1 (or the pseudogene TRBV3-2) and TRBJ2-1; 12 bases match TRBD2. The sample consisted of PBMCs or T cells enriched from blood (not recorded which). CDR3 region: CASSQYLGQTPPGTSGNEQFF. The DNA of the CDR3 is TGTGCCAGCAGCCAATACCTAGGACAAACGCCCCCAGGGACTAGCGGGAATGAGCAGTTCTTC.